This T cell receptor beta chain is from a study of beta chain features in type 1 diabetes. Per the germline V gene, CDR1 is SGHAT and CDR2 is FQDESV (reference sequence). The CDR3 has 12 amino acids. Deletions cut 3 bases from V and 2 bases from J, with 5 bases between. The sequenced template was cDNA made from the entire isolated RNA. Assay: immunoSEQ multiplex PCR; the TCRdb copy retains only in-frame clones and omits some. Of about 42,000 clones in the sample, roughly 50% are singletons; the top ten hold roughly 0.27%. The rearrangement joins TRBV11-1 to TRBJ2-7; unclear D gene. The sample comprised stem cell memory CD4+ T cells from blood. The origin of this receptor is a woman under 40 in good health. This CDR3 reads CASSFSAYEQYF. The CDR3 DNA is TGTGCCAGCAGCTTCAGTGCCTACGAGCAGTACTTC.